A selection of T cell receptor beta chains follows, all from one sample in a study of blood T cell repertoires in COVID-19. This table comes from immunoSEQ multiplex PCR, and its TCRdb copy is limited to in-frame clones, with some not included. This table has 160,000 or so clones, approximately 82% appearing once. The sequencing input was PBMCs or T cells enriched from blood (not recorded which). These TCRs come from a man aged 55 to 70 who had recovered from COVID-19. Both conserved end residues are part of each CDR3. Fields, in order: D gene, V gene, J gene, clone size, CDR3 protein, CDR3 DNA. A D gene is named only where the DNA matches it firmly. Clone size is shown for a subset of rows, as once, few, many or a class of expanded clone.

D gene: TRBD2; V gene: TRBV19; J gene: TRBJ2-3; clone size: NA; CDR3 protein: CASTNLKRGDTQYF; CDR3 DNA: TGTGCCAGTACCAACCTAAAGCGGGGAGATACGCAGTATTTT
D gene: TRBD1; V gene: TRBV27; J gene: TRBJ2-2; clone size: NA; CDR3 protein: CASSTLILRDRGLDGELFF; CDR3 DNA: TGTGCCAGCAGTACTCTAATACTCCGGGACAGGGGTTTAGACGGGGAGCTGTTTTTT
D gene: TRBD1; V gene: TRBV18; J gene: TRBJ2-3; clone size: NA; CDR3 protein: CASSRQTGGSDTQYF; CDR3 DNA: TGTGCCAGCTCACGCCAGACAGGGGGGTCGGATACGCAGTATTTT
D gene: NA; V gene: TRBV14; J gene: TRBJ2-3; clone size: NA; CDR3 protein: CASSLRLTPDTQYF; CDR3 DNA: TGTGCCAGCAGCCTACGACTAACCCCGGATACGCAGTATTTT
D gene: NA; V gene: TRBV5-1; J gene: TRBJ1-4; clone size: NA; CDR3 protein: CASSTGYEKLFF; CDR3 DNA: TGCGCCAGCAGCACAGGTTATGAAAAACTGTTTTTT
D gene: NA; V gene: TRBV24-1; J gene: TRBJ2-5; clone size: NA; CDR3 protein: CATSGGDQPVKETQYF; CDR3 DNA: TGTGCCACCAGTGGGGGGGACCAGCCCGTCAAAGAGACCCAGTACTTC
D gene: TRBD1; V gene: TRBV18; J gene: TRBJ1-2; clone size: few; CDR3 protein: CASSSRTGGSDYGYTF; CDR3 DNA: TGTGCCAGCTCATCACGTACAGGGGGCTCGGACTATGGCTACACCTTC
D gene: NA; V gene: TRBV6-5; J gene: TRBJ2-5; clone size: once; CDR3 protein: CASSSQGGSPKETQYF; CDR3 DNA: TGTGCCAGCAGTTCACAGGGAGGGAGCCCGAAAGAGACCCAGTACTTC
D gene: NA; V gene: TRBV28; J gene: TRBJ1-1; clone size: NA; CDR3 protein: CASSPVEGWDTEAFF; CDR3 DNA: TGTGCCAGCAGCCCCGTAGAGGGCTGGGACACTGAAGCTTTCTTT
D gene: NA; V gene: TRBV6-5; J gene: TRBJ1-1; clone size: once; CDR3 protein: CASRVRGNTEAFF; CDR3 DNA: TGTGCCAGCAGGGTCAGGGGAAACACTGAAGCTTTCTTT
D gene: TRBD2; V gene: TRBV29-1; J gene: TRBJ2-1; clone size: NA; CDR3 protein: CSVGTSGPNEQFF; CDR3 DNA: TGCAGCGTTGGGACTAGTGGTCCCAATGAGCAGTTCTTC
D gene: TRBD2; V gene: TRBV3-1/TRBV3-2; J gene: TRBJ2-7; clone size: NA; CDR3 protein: CASSQTSGGHEQYF; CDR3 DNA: TGTGCCAGCAGCCAGACTAGCGGAGGCCACGAGCAGTACTTC
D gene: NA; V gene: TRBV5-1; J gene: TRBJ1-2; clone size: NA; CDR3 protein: CASSLAARYANYGYTF; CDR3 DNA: TGCGCCAGCAGCTTGGCTGCGCGGTACGCTAACTATGGCTACACCTTC
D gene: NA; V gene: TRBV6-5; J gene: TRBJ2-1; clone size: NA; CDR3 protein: CASSYSKEREQFF; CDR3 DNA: TGTGCCAGCAGTTACTCGAAGGAGAGGGAGCAGTTCTTC
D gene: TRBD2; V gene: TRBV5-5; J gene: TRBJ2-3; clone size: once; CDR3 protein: CASSPRGVGTDTQYF; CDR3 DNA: TGTGCCAGCAGCCCGCGGGGGGTAGGCACAGATACGCAGTATTTT
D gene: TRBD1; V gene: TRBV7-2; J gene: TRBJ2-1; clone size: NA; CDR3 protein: CASSLTGTGNEQFF; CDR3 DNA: TGTGCCAGCAGTTTGACCGGGACAGGGAATGAGCAGTTCTTC
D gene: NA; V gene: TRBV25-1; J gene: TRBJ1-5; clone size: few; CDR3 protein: CASSGTGSQPQHF; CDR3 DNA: TGTGCCAGCAGTGGAACAGGGAGTCAGCCCCAGCATTTT
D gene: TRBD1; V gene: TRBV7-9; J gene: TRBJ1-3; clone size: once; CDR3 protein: CASSSRTGSGLLSGNTIYF; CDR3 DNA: TGTGCCAGCAGTTCGAGGACAGGATCAGGGCTACTCTCTGGAAACACCATATATTTT
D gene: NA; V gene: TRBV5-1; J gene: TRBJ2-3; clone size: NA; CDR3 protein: CASSLGGSDTQYF; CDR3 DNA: TGCGCCAGCAGCTTAGGGGGTTCGGATACGCAGTATTTT
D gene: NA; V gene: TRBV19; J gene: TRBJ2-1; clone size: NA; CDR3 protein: CASSISGGASYNEQFF; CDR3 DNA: TGTGCCAGTAGTATTTCTGGGGGGGCCTCCTACAATGAGCAGTTCTTC
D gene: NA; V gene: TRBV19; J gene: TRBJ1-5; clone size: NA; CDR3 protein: CASSIVADQPQHF; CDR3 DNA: TGTGCCAGTAGTATAGTAGCAGATCAGCCCCAGCATTTT
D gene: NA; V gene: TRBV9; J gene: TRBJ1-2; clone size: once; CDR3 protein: CASSVVPGQGINYGYTF; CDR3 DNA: TGTGCCAGCAGCGTAGTCCCAGGGCAGGGGATCAACTATGGCTACACCTTC
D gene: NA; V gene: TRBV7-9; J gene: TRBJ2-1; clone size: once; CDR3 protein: CASSLSRNEQFF; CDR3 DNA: TGTGCCAGCAGCTTATCCCGGAATGAGCAGTTCTTC
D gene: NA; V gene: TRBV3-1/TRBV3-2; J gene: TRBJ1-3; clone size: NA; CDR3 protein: CASSQDRGNTIYF; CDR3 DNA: TGTGCCAGCAGCCAAGATCGTGGAAACACCATATATTTT
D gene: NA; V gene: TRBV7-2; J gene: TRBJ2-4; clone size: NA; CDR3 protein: CASSLLTGAKNIQYF; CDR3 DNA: TGTGCCAGCAGCTTACTTACCGGGGCCAAAAACATTCAGTACTTC
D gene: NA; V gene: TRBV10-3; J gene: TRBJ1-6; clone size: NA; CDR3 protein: CAIGRQRDNSPLHF; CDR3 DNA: TGTGCCATCGGACGACAGAGAGATAATTCACCCCTCCACTTT
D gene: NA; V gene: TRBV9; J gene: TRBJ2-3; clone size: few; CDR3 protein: CASSVASTSTDTQYF; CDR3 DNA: TGTGCCAGCAGCGTAGCATCTACCAGCACAGATACGCAGTATTTT
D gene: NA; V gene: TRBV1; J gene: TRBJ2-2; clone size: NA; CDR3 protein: CTSSHGREKQTGELFF; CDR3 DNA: TGCACCAGCAGCCACGGGAGGGAGAAGCAGACCGGGGAGCTGTTTTTT
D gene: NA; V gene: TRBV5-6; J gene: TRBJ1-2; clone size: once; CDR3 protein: CASRSGTLDGYTF; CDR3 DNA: TGTGCCAGCAGATCGGGGACTCTAGATGGCTACACCTTC
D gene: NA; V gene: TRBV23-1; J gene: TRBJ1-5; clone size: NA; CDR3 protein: CASSQSCQNSSNQPQHF; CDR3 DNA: TGCGCCAGCAGTCAATCTTGCCAGAACAGTAGCAATCAGCCCCAGCATTTT
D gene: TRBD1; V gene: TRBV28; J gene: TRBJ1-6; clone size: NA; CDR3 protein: CATKDRGLRSPNSPLHF; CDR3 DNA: TGTGCCACCAAGGACAGGGGGCTAAGGTCACCGAATTCACCCCTCCACTTT
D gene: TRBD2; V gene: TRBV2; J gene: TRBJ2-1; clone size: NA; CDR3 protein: CAYRTSGEYNEQFF; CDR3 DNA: TGTGCCTACAGGACTAGCGGGGAATACAATGAGCAGTTCTTC
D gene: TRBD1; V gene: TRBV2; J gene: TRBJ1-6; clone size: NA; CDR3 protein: CASARSGTGSSPLHF; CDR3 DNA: TGTGCCAGCGCCCGCTCCGGGACAGGGAGTTCACCCCTCCACTTT
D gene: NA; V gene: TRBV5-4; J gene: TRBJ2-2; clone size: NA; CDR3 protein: CASSFGLSNTGELFF; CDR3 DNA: TGTGCCAGCAGCTTTGGGCTTTCGAACACCGGGGAGCTGTTTTTT
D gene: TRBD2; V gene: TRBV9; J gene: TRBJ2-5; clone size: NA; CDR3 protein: CASSVAPSGSLGKETQYF; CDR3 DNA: TGTGCCAGCAGCGTAGCTCCTAGCGGGAGTTTGGGCAAAGAGACCCAGTACTTC
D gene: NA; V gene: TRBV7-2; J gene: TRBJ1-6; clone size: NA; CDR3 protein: CASSLQGKGNSPLHF; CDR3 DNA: TGTGCCAGCAGCCTACAGGGTAAAGGGAATTCACCCCTCCACTTT
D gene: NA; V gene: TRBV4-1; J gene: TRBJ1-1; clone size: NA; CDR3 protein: CASSQEARSNTEAFF; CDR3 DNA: TGCGCCAGCAGCCAAGAGGCCAGGTCGAACACTGAAGCTTTCTTT